This T cell receptor (beta chain) appears in the sequencing data of a study of response to subunit inactivated influenza vaccine. Study outcomes and limitations: Authors suggested each seasonal influenza vaccination recruits few new T cells.

This clonotype was detected ten times or more. Its antigen is currently unknown. TCRdb reanalysed the RT-PCR reads using MiXCR and keeps one entry per CDR3 protein. This sample has under 550,000 distinct CDR3 sequences; approximately 7.8% occur once, and the top ten carry less than 15%. Here the sequenced sample was PBMCs from blood, taken around 25 months after vaccination. This receptor was obtained from a man aged 45 to 70 who received an inactivated influenza vaccine.

The CDR3 DNA follows: TGTGCCAGCAGCGTAGCTAGCGGGGATTACAATGAGCAGTTCTTC. It is translated as CASSVASGDYNEQFF. This sequence joins TRBV9 and TRBJ2-1; 9 positions agree with TRBD2. Per the germline V gene, CDR1 is SGDLS and CDR2 is YYNGEE. J lost 4 bases, V lost 0 bases, and 2 bases had no gene match. This CDR3 contains 15 residues.